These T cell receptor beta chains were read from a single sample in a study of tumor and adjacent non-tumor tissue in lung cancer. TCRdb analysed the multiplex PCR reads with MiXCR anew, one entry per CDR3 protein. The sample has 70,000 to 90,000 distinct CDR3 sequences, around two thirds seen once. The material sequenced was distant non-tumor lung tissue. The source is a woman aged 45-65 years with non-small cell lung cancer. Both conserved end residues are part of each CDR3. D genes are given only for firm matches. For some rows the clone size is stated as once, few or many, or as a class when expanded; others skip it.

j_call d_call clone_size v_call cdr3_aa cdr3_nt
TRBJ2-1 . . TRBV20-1 CSGTLSYNVQFF TGCAGTGGAACTTTGTCCTACAATGTGCAGTTCTTC
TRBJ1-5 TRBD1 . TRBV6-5 CASSLNQGGMPQHF TGCGCCAGCAGTTTAAATCAGGGGGGAATGCCCCAGCATTTT
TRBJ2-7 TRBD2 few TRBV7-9 CASSSYLGGSSYEQYF TGTGCCAGCAGCTCATACCTCGGGGGGTCTTCCTACGAGCAGTACTTC
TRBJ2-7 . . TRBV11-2 CASSLVGQWAFEQYF TGTGCCAGCAGCTTAGTTGGACAGTGGGCATTCGAGCAGTACTTC
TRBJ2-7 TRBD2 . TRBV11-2 CASSLLAGGCEQYF TGTGCCAGCAGCTTACTAGCGGGGGGATGCGAGCAGTACTTC
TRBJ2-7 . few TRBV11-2 CASSSLGTAPYEQYF TGTGCCAGCAGCTCCCTTGGCACTGCACCCTACGAGCAGTACTTC
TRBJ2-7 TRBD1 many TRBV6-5 CASSSWTGPSYEQYF TGTGCCAGCAGTTCCTGGACAGGGCCGTCCTACGAGCAGTACTTC
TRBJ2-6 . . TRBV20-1 CSVRDGRSAGANVLTF TGCAGTGTTAGAGATGGTAGAAGCGCTGGGGCCAACGTCCTGACTTTC
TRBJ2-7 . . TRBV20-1 CSARDTGGGPYEQYF TGCAGTGCTAGGGATACCGGCGGGGGCCCCTACGAGCAGTACTTC
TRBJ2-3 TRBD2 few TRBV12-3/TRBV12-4 CASRIAGGADTQYF TGTGCCAGCAGGATAGCGGGAGGTGCAGATACGCAGTATTTT
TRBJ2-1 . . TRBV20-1 CSARDRIASGYEKFF TGCAGTGCTAGAGATCGAATAGCTAGTGGGTATGAGAAGTTTTTC
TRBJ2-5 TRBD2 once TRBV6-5 CAIRTYGEGTQYF TGTGCCATCAGAACATACGGGGAGGGGACCCAGTACTTC
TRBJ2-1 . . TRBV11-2 CAGSLGDNGQFF TGTGCCGGCAGCTTAGGGGACAATGGCCAGTTCTTC
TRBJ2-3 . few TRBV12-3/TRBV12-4 CASSSLRRGSTDTQYF TGTGCCAGCAGTTCACTTCGCAGGGGAAGCACAGATACGCAGTATTTT
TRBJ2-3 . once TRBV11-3 CVSSARVTDTQYF TGTGTCAGCAGCGCCAGGGTTACAGATACGCAGTATTTT